This T cell receptor beta chain was profiled in a study of beta chain features in type 1 diabetes. About the research overall: Examination spanned approximately 110 million sorted cells from all samples.

The CDR3 is made up of 14 amino acids. The germline V gene encodes CDR1 SGHNT and CDR2 YYREEE (reference sequence). Trimming shortened V by 0 bases and J by 4 bases, and 10 bases separated the two germline ends. A word on this clone: Its antigen is unknown.

Expressed TCRB transcripts were sequenced after all isolated RNA was converted to cDNA. Generated by immunoSEQ multiplex PCR, the TCRdb table keeps only in-frame clones and is missing some. In the table there are about 140,000 clones, roughly 10% of which are singletons. Regarding the study as a whole: Patients with type 1 diabetes showed fewer VDJ junction insertions and more deletions. Within patients, naive, central memory and Treg TCRB repertoires seemed more similar than within healthy donors.

The TCR originated in a man aged 18 to 29 in good health. This rearrangement joins TRBV5-4 to TRBJ1-1; a possible D gene is TRBD1 (6 bases). Source material: naive CD4+ T cells from blood. CDR3 bases: TGTGCCAGCAGCTTGGACAGGGTGAGCACTGAAGCTTTCTTT. It translates to CASSLDRVSTEAFF.